This record covers a single TCR beta chain. CDR3 length: 15 residues. Germline V gene sequence: CDR1 SGHDN, CDR2 FVKESK. The V and J ends lost 4 bases and 5 bases, in that order; junction bases with no gene match: 8. Assay: immunoSEQ multiplex PCR; the TCRdb copy retains only in-frame clones and omits some. Here the sample spans 25,000 or so clones, around 87% being singletons. Noted treatment: preoperative locoregional IRX-2 cytokine immunotherapy. Patients received preoperative, locoregional IRX-2 cytokine immunotherapy in a phase Ib study. This sample was taken from a study of preoperative IRX-2 immunotherapy in early breast cancer.

J is TRBJ2-1 and V is TRBV14; TRBD2 matches at 7 bases. This sequence was found in a human donor with breast cancer. The specimen comprised tumor tissue, sampled after IRX-2 immunotherapy. The CDR3 is CASSPSPGGNNEQFF. The CDR3, as DNA: TGTGCCAGCAGCCCCAGTCCGGGAGGTAACAATGAGCAGTTCTTC.